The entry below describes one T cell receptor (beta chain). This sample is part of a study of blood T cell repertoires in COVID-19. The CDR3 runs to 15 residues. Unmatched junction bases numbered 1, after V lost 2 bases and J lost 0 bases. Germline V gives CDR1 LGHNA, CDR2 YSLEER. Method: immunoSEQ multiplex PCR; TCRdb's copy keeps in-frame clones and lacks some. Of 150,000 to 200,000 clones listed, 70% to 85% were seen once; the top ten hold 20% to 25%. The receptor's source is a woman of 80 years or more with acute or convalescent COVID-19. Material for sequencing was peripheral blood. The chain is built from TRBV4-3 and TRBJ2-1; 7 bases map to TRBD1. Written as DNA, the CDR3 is TGCGCCAGCAGCCAAAACAGGGGCTCCTACAATGAGCAGTTCTTC. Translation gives CASSQNRGSYNEQFF.